Below, 11 T cell receptor beta chains from the same sample are listed, as sequenced in a study of cytomegalovirus exposure and HLA in healthy donors. The PCR had 60 Vbeta and 13 Jbeta primers. Some clones are missing from TCRdb's copy, which holds only in-frame ones; the method was immunoSEQ multiplex PCR. The repertoire shows roughly 100,000 clones; the top ten hold roughly 0.64%. The material sequenced was PBMCs. These receptors all come from a man aged 50 to 59 in good health and CMV-seronegative.

The chain combines TRBV29-1 with TRBJ1-1; a weak D match, TRBD1 (5 bases). The CDR3 sequence is 13 residues long. Germline V gene lookup returns CDR1 SQVTM and CDR2 ANQGSEA. Trimming cost V 6 bases and J 0 bases, with 11 bases left between them. The CDR3 loop reads CSVEGRMNTEAFF. CDR3 DNA: TGCAGCGTGGAGGGACGGATGAACACTGAAGCTTTCTTT.

The rearrangement joins TRBV5-1 to TRBJ1-2; a weak D match, TRBD1 (6 bases). CDR1 and CDR2 from the germline V gene are SGHRS and YFSETQ. Trimming removed 4 bases from V and 5 bases from J, with 12 bases in between. The CDR3 loop spans 13 amino acids. The CDR3 coding sequence is TGCGCCAGCAGCGCAGACAGGAATTATGGCTACACCTTC. Translating gives CASSADRNYGYTF.

The rearrangement uses TRBV5-1 and TRBJ1-4; 12 bases fit TRBD1. CDR3 length: 15 residues. Germline loops: CDR1 SGHRS, CDR2 YFSETQ. V lost 3 bases, J lost 8 bases, and 5 bases stayed unmatched. The CDR3 DNA reads TGCGCCAGCAGCTCCACCGGGACAGGGGGCGAAAAACTGTTTTTT. Protein: CASSSTGTGGEKLFF.

The chain has TRBV7-9 and TRBJ2-7, with TRBD1 identical over 9 bases. This CDR3 is 15 amino acids long. The V gene end was trimmed by 6 bases and the J gene end by 2 bases; junction bases not matched to a gene: 8. Germline V gene sequence: CDR1 SEHNR, CDR2 FQNEAQ (reference sequence). CDR3 residues: CASRSTGQGPYEQYF. DNA for the CDR3: TGTGCCAGCAGGTCTACGGGACAGGGCCCCTACGAGCAGTACTTC.

V usage is TRBV29-1 and J usage is TRBJ1-2; D remains unclear. V lost 0 bases and J 4 bases, leaving 12 bases between the germline ends. The CDR3 consists of 14 residues. Per the germline V gene, CDR1 is SQVTM and CDR2 is ANQGSEA. As DNA, the CDR3 is TGCAGCGTTGAAGATCTCCCAAACGGCTATGGCTACACCTTC. Translating gives CSVEDLPNGYGYTF.

As concerns this clone: Sequence at one end of the junction differs from germline and may be a read error. CDR3 nucleotides: TGTGCTAGCAGCTTAGGAGGGAAAGGCACCGGGGAGCTGTTTTTT. Translation: CASSLGGKGTGELFF. The V call is TRBV7-7, the J call TRBJ2-2; weak D call: TRBD2 (6 bases). The CDR3 is made up of 15 amino acids. Per the germline V gene, CDR1 is SSHAT and CDR2 is FNYEAQ (reference sequence).

V usage is TRBV7-9 and J usage is TRBJ2-1; TRBD1 matches at 9 bases. There are 13 residues in the CDR3. V shed 5 bases, J shed 13 bases, and the junction held 9 bases outside the gene matches. Germline V gives CDR1 SEHNR, CDR2 FQNEAQ (reference sequence). The CDR3 coding sequence is TGTGCCAGCAGCCCCGGACAGGGGATTGCCCAGTTCTTC. As protein: CASSPGQGIAQFF.

The chain couples TRBV19 to TRBJ1-1; D might be TRBD1 (5 bases). V lost 8 bases, J lost 1 base, and 14 bases lay in between. Germline lookup yields CDR1 LNHDA and CDR2 SQIVND (reference sequence). The CDR3 covers 14 residues. The CDR3, as DNA: TGTGCCAGTCTAAAGGTAGGACAGAACACTGAAGCTTTCTTT. Amino acids: CASLKVGQNTEAFF.

For this clone: At one of its ends the junction is not consistent with the germline gene, which may arise from a read error. CDR3 region: CASSQDRGGETHSRNTIYF. The CDR3 bases are TGCGCCAGCAGCCAAGATCGCGGGGGAGAGACACACTCTCGAAACACCATATATTTT. The chain employs TRBV4-1 and TRBJ1-3; maybe TRBD1 (5 bases). Germline lookup yields CDR1 MGHRA and CDR2 YSYEKL. This CDR3 spans 19 amino acids.

This sequence joins TRBV4-1 and TRBJ2-7; 8 nucleotides agree with TRBD1. V gave up 0 bases and J gave up 2 bases; unmatched junction bases: 3. CDR1 MGHRA and CDR2 YSYEKL come from the germline V gene. This CDR3 is built from 15 residues. Here the CDR3 DNA reads TGCGCCAGCAGCCAAGACAGGGGGCGCACCTACGAGCAGTACTTC. Translated, it gives CASSQDRGRTYEQYF.

V usage is TRBV4-3 and J usage is TRBJ2-1; 9 nucleotides line up with TRBD2. The V gene end was trimmed by 0 bases and the J gene end by 2 bases; junction bases not matched to a gene: 2. This CDR3 has 16 residues. Germline V lookup: CDR1 LGHNA, CDR2 YSLEER. The CDR3 sequence: CASSQERGGAYNEQFF. The CDR3 coding sequence is TGCGCCAGCAGCCAAGAACGCGGGGGGGCCTACAATGAGCAGTTCTTC.